Below, 23 T cell receptor beta chains from the same sample are listed, as sequenced in a study of Graves' ophthalmopathy and Graves' hyperthyroidism. TCR beta CDR3 amplification used RNA transcripts. HTBI-primed first-round RT-PCR preceded second-round multiplex PCR. TCRdb analysed the multiplex PCR reads with MiXCR anew, one entry per CDR3 protein. The table records 200,000 to 250,000 distinct CDR3 sequences, approximately 21% of them present only once. Sequences were obtained from peripheral blood. These receptors originate from a woman aged 45-65 years with Graves' ophthalmopathy.

CDR3 in DNA: TGTGCCAGCTCACCAATGCGGGGCTACTCTGGAAACACCATATATTTT. Its protein product is CASSPMRGYSGNTIYF. V gene TRBV18 combines with J gene TRBJ1-3; D may be TRBD1 (5 bases). In germline, CDR1 is KGHSH, CDR2 LQKENI. The germline V and J ends were trimmed by 2 bases and 0 bases, with 11 bases remaining between them. The CDR3 runs to 16 residues.

The chain couples TRBV12-3 or TRBV12-4 to TRBJ2-7, with TRBD1 matching 7 bases. CDR3 size: 13 residues. Unmatched junction bases numbered 7, after V lost 6 bases and J lost 5 bases. The CDR3 region has the DNA TGTGCCAGCAGCTCCACAGGGGTCCACGAGCAGTACTTC. It codes for CASSSTGVHEQYF.

This clonotype was seen repeatedly, ten times or more. The gene calls are TRBV29-1 and TRBJ2-7; 7 nucleotides match TRBD2. The CDR3 consists of 12 residues. The trim removed 7 bases at V and 1 base at J, leaving 4 bases unmatched. Germline CDR1 reads SQVTM; CDR2 reads ANQGSEA. DNA of the CDR3: TGCAGCGGCCTAGCGGATTCCTACGAGCAGTACTTC. It translates to CSGLADSYEQYF.

This clonotype was detected many times. The chain is built from TRBV7-9 and TRBJ1-1, with TRBD1 as a possible D gene (6 bases). CDR1 is SEHNR, CDR2 FQNEAQ, per germline (reference sequence). Trimming stripped 5 bases from V and 4 bases from J, with 11 bases between. The CDR3 spans 13 residues. The CDR3 loop reads CASSRQVGTEAFF. In DNA, the CDR3 is TGTGCCAGCAGCCGACAGGTCGGCACTGAAGCTTTCTTT.

This clonotype was detected only a few times. V usage is TRBV20-1 and J usage is TRBJ1-1; D is ambiguous. Trimming removed 4 bases from V and 1 base from J, with 13 bases in between. CDR3 size: 14 residues. Germline CDR1 is DFQATT and CDR2 is SNEGSKA (reference sequence). The CDR3 reads CSATSDGRNTEAFF. In nucleotides, the CDR3 is TGCAGTGCTACATCGGACGGAAGGAACACTGAAGCTTTCTTT.

This clonotype was seen repeatedly, ten times or more. The CDR3, as DNA: TGTGCCAGCAAGTTGGGCGGGAGAAGTAGGTTGGCCGGGGAGCTGTTTTTT. Amino acid sequence: CASKLGGRSRLAGELFF. The chain is built from TRBV6-5 and TRBJ2-2; TRBD2 agrees at 7 bases. The CDR3 length is 17 residues. Germline V gene lookup returns CDR1 MNHEY and CDR2 SVGAGI. With 7 bases clipped from V and 6 bases from J, the junction kept 17 bases outside the gene matches.

V and J are TRBV3-1 and TRBJ2-7; D is unclear. V lost 0 bases, J lost 6 bases, and 9 bases lay in between. The CDR3 is 13 amino acids. The germline gives CDR1 LGHDT, CDR2 YNNKEL (reference sequence). Here the CDR3 DNA reads TGTGCCAGCAGCCAAGATAATAAGGGCGAGCAGTACTTC. This sequence encodes CASSQDNKGEQYF.

This clonotype appeared many times. The rearrangement links TRBV28 to TRBJ2-5, with 7 nucleotides matching TRBD1. The trim removed 4 bases at V and 5 bases at J, leaving 10 bases unmatched. CDR1 MDHEN and CDR2 SYDVKM come from the germline V gene. The CDR3 extends over 15 amino acids. CDR3 in amino acids: CASSSQTGPGETQYF. The CDR3 region has the DNA TGTGCCAGCAGTTCTCAGACAGGGCCCGGGGAGACCCAGTACTTC. Complete variable domain (other parts from reference TRBV28 and TRBJ2-5): DVKVTQSSRYLVKRTGEKVFLECVQDMDHENMFWYRQDPGLGLRLIYFSYDVKMKEKGDIPEGYSVSREKKERFSLILESASTNQTSMYLCASSSQTGPGETQYFGPGTRLLVL.

This clonotype was counted only a few times. This chain links TRBV25-1 with TRBJ2-7; D is perhaps TRBD2 (6 bases). Germline V gene lookup returns CDR1 MGHDK and CDR2 SYGVNS. V was clipped by 8 bases and J by 2 bases, with 19 bases between them. This CDR3 spans 15 amino acids. In DNA, the CDR3 is TGTGCCAGCGGAAAGTGCGGGACGGCTACCTACGAGCAGTACTTC. Protein product: CASGKCGTATYEQYF.

The rearrangement uses TRBV20-1 and TRBJ2-1, with D perhaps matching TRBD2 (5 bases). The CDR3 length is 15 residues. V lost 0 bases and J lost 6, with 15 bases in between. CDR1 DFQATT and CDR2 SNEGSKA come from the germline V gene (reference sequence). CDR3 nucleotide sequence: TGCAGTGCTAGAGATCTTGAGACTATCGGCAATGAGCAGTTCTTC. Protein sequence: CSARDLETIGNEQFF.

Many counts were recorded for this clonotype. The chain recombines TRBV20-1 with TRBJ1-2, with 8 bases that match TRBD1. CDR1 is DFQATT and CDR2 is SNEGSKA in the germline V gene (reference sequence). The V gene end was trimmed by 5 bases and the J gene end by 9 bases; junction bases not matched to a gene: 14. The CDR3 consists of 14 residues. DNA for the CDR3: TGCAGTGCTGGGGGGACAGGAGGGTTCCCGAGCTACACCTTC. Its translation is CSAGGTGGFPSYTF.

The gene calls are TRBV6-5 and TRBJ1-1; D ambiguous. V lost 2 bases and J lost 1, with 8 bases in between. Germline-derived CDR1 and CDR2 are MNHEY and SVGAGI. This CDR3 is built from 14 residues. This CDR3 reads CASSYALTNTEAFF. The DNA for the CDR3 is TGTGCCAGCAGTTACGCACTTACGAACACTGAAGCTTTCTTT.

This clonotype was counted many times. This sequence joins TRBV12-3 or TRBV12-4 and TRBJ1-6, with a tentative D call TRBD1 (6 bases). The V end was cut by 5 bases, the J end by 9 bases, with 20 bases between. The CDR3 length is 16 residues. CDR3 sequence reads: CASSGNRVFVGSPLHF. As DNA, the CDR3 is TGTGCCAGCAGTGGCAACAGGGTATTTGTCGGTTCACCCCTCCACTTT.

This chain links TRBV3-1 with TRBJ1-2, with D tentatively TRBD1 (5 bases). V lost 1 base to trimming and J lost 5 bases, with 8 bases between them. Germline CDR1 and CDR2: LGHDT and YNNKEL (reference sequence). This CDR3 is 13 amino acids long. The CDR3 DNA follows: TGTGCCAGCAGCCAAGGGAGGGGTTATGGCTACACCTTC. Its translation is CASSQGRGYGYTF.

This clonotype was recorded many times. The chain links TRBV11-2 to TRBJ2-5; 9 positions agree with TRBD2. Per germline, CDR1 SGHAT and CDR2 FQNNGV. The CDR3 spans 13 residues. J lost 4 bases, V lost 4 bases, and 1 base had no gene match. CDR3: CASSSTSGETQYF. DNA for the CDR3: TGTGCCAGCAGCTCGACTAGCGGAGAGACCCAGTACTTC.

The sample holds a few counts of this clonotype. The chain uses TRBV20-1 and TRBJ2-5, with 10 bases matching TRBD2. From germline, CDR1 is DFQATT and CDR2 SNEGSKA (reference sequence). The CDR3 has 11 amino acids. The V and J ends lost 7 bases and 5 bases, in that order; junction bases with no gene match: 1. Written as DNA, the CDR3 is TGCAGTGGGACTAGCGGCGAGACCCAGTACTTC. Translating it yields CSGTSGETQYF.

The V gene is TRBV12-3 or TRBV12-4, the J gene TRBJ1-1; D not resolved. The CDR3 covers 13 residues. Trimming shortened V by 7 bases and J by 0 bases, and 9 bases separated the two germline ends. The chain's CDR3 is CASTRTVNTEAFF. In DNA form, the CDR3 reads TGTGCCAGCACTAGAACAGTGAACACTGAAGCTTTCTTT.

This clonotype was detected ten times or more. The chain combines TRBV7-9 with TRBJ2-7; D is undetermined. Germline CDR1 and CDR2: SEHNR and FQNEAQ (reference sequence). This CDR3 contains 13 residues. Trimming left V 6 bases short and J 2 bases short, with 11 bases between. CDR3 sequence (DNA): TGTGCCAGCAGAACCGGGCAAACCTACGAGCAGTACTTC. Its protein is CASRTGQTYEQYF.

This clonotype was seen many times. This sequence joins TRBV6-1 and TRBJ2-7; TRBD1 or TRBD2 may be the D gene (5 bases each). From germline, CDR1 is MNHNS and CDR2 SASEGT. The CDR3 loop spans 16 amino acids. V gave up 7 bases and J gave up 3 bases, with 22 bases separating them. CDR3 loop: CASKRIDGAGGYEQYF. The CDR3, as DNA: TGTGCCAGCAAAAGGATCGATGGGGCAGGAGGCTACGAGCAGTACTTC.

This clonotype has at least ten counts. The chain is built from TRBV28 and TRBJ1-1; D call uncertain. The CDR3 length is 12 residues. Germline-derived CDR1 and CDR2 are MDHEN and SYDVKM. Trimming took 7 bases from V and 1 from J, leaving 7 bases between them. In nucleotides, the CDR3 is TGTGCCAGCACCCATGAGAACACTGAAGCTTTCTTT. Its protein is CASTHENTEAFF.

This clonotype appeared many times. This rearrangement joins TRBV5-1 to TRBJ1-6, with 10 bases lining up with TRBD1. Germline V CDR1 and CDR2: SGHRS, YFSETQ. This CDR3 region has 16 residues. V lost 0 bases to trimming and J lost 9 bases; unmatched junction nucleotides: 6. CDR3 sequence reads: CASSLEGTGVRSPLHF. CDR3 DNA: TGCGCCAGCAGCTTGGAAGGGACAGGGGTTCGTTCACCCCTCCACTTT.

The chain uses TRBV12-3 or TRBV12-4 and TRBJ2-6, with D perhaps TRBD1 or TRBD2 (7 bases each). The V end lost 1 base, the J end lost 10 bases, and 14 bases lay between the germline ends. There are 15 residues in the CDR3. The CDR3 DNA sequence: TGTGCCAGCAGTTTAGGACAGGGAGGGTTAAACGTCCTGACTTTC. Translated: CASSLGQGGLNVLTF.

In its sample, this clonotype is medium-sized. The V gene is TRBV12-3 or TRBV12-4, the J gene TRBJ1-2; 7 nucleotides line up with TRBD1. CDR3 length: 15 amino acids. J was trimmed by 3 bases and V by 2 bases; bases with no gene match: 6. The CDR3 loop is CASSLRAGGDYGYTF. The CDR3 region has the DNA TGTGCCAGCAGTTTAAGGGCAGGGGGTGACTATGGCTACACCTTC.